This T cell receptor beta chain is from a study of blood T cell repertoires in COVID-19. Study background: COVID-19 samples collected from the United States, Italy and Spain covered acute and convalescent phases. PBMCs, B-cell-depleted T cells, or T cells were the source of the cDNA or gDNA that made up the material.

Authors' data handling: It was from reference gene primer amplification that nucleated cell counts were estimated. The method was immunoSEQ multiplex PCR; TCRdb's version includes in-frame clones alone and lacks a portion of them. Clone size and V and J calls were adopted from that table, with D and trimming inferred from the DNA. Among roughly 130,000 clones, around 90% were seen once, and the ten largest hold around 3.7%. In germline, CDR1 is MNHEY, CDR2 SVGAGI. CDR3 size: 14 residues. V gave up 2 bases and J gave up 1 base, with 8 bases separating them. This clone was recorded once. Sequencing input: peripheral blood. This TCR was sampled from a man in his fifties or sixties with active COVID-19. V gene TRBV6-5 combines with J gene TRBJ1-2, with unresolved D. CDR3 region: CASSYTSVNYGYTF. The CDR3 DNA follows: TGTGCCAGCAGTTACACAAGTGTTAACTATGGCTACACCTTC.